Listed here are 20 T cell receptor beta chains from one sample, sequenced in a study of T-cell reconstitution after alpha-beta-depleted transplantation in children (dated by TCRdb to 2016 to 2018). Library method: PCR. Sequencer: Illumina HiSeq 2500. TCR library preparation used molecular barcoding, with unique molecular identifiers applied to normalize quantification of the TCRbeta repertoire. Clones were called with MiXCR by TCRdb after fastp trimmed the public reads at Q25, and only in-frame beta chains were retained. Rows are combined by CDR3 protein, so each entry shows the most common genes and DNA. In this sample the table shows roughly 420,000 distinct CDR3 sequences, around 15% of which occur a single time. The ten largest clones capture 29% of the sample. The sample's treatment or condition label, decoded: allogeneic hematopoietic cell transplantation with graft depleted of TCRalphabeta T cells and CD19 B cells.

This specimen consisted of PBMCs, mostly from graft donor cells, obtained 360 days after TCRalphabeta/CD19-depleted stem cell transplant. These receptor sequences come from a boy under two years old who had a stem cell transplant for Wiskott-Aldrich syndrome, so the T cells may come from the graft donor.

V is TRBV4-3 and J is TRBJ2-2; no definite D call. Germline CDR1 is LGHNA and CDR2 is YSLEER. The length of the CDR3 is 16 residues. V gave up 1 base and J gave up 1 base, with 10 bases separating them. CDR3 protein: CASSQGIQMNTGELFF. Here the CDR3 DNA reads TGCGCCAGCAGCCAAGGAATCCAGATGAACACCGGGGAGCTGTTTTTT.

This clonotype was detected a few times. The V call is TRBV12-3 or TRBV12-4, the J call TRBJ2-7; D is ambiguous. Trimming took 6 bases from V and 5 from J, leaving 11 bases between them. The CDR3 consists of 12 residues. This CDR3 is CASRLRSHEQYF. CDR3 coding DNA: TGTGCCAGCAGGCTGCGGTCACACGAGCAGTACTTC.

Details on this clonotype: One end of the junction fails to match germline, which may point to a read error. V gene TRBV10-1 combines with J gene TRBJ2-7; D call uncertain. This CDR3 contains 15 residues. Germline-derived CDR1 and CDR2 are WNHNN and SYGVQD (reference sequence). This CDR3 is CASRESGRKSYEQYF. DNA of the CDR3: TGCGCCAGCAGAGAGTCTGGCAGGAAATCCTACGAGCAGTACTTC.

This clonotype has only one observation. The chain recombines TRBV20-1 with TRBJ1-2; 10 positions agree with TRBD1. The CDR3 contains 14 residues. The V gene's germline CDR1 is DFQATT and CDR2 SNEGSKA (reference sequence). J was trimmed by 1 base and V by 2 bases; bases with no gene match: 1. The DNA for the CDR3 is TGCAGTGCTAGAAGGACAGGGGGTAACTATGGCTACACCTTC. Translated: CSARRTGGNYGYTF.

This clonotype was seen a few times. The V gene is TRBV7-9, the J gene TRBJ2-1; 7 bases are a match to TRBD1. V lost 1 base and J lost 3; bases outside the gene matches: 6. CDR1 SEHNR and CDR2 FQNEAQ come from the germline V gene (reference sequence). CDR3 length: 16 amino acids. The DNA of the CDR3 is TGTGCCAGCAGCTTAGGACAGGGTGTGCTCTACAATGAGCAGTTCTTC. Protein: CASSLGQGVLYNEQFF.

CDR3 nucleotides: TGTGCCAGCAGTCCTCCGGGACAGGGCTGGCAGCCCCAGCATTTT. It yields the protein CASSPPGQGWQPQHF. This sequence joins TRBV12-3 or TRBV12-4 and TRBJ1-5, with TRBD1 identical over 9 bases. Trimming cost V 5 bases and J 7 bases; bases outside gene matches: 9. The CDR3 loop spans 15 amino acids.

The chain combines TRBV5-1 with TRBJ2-7; D not resolved. V gave up 8 bases and J gave up 3 bases, with 21 bases separating them. CDR1 is SGHRS, CDR2 YFSETQ, per germline. CDR3 size: 15 residues. The CDR3 loop reads CASSRLNRPLYEQYF. The CDR3 coding sequence is TGCGCCAGTTCTCGCCTTAACCGACCACTCTACGAGCAGTACTTC.

The chain couples TRBV3-1 to TRBJ2-1, with 7 positions matching TRBD1. Germline V gene data show CDR1 as LGHDT and CDR2 as YNNKEL (reference sequence). J was trimmed by 2 bases and V by 0 bases; bases with no gene match: 4. The CDR3 spans 16 residues. This CDR3 is CASSQERGPPYNEQFF. The CDR3 DNA is TGTGCCAGCAGCCAAGAGAGGGGGCCCCCCTACAATGAGCAGTTCTTC.

This chain links TRBV4-3 with TRBJ2-1; D unclear. The CDR3 is 13 residues long. V lost 0 bases to trimming and J lost 6 bases, with 6 bases between them. CDR1 and CDR2 from the germline V gene are LGHNA and YSLEER. The DNA for the CDR3 is TGCGCCAGCAGCCAAGAACCCACCAATGAGCAGTTCTTC. Translation: CASSQEPTNEQFF.

This chain uses TRBV27 with TRBJ2-2, with D tentatively TRBD1 (6 bases). Trimming cost V 2 bases and J 4 bases, with 11 bases left between them. This CDR3 has 15 amino acids. Germline V gene data show CDR1 as MNHEY and CDR2 as SMNVEV (reference sequence). CDR3 sequence: CASSLGTGSTGELFF. Here the CDR3 DNA reads TGTGCCAGCAGTTTAGGAACAGGGTCCACCGGGGAGCTGTTTTTT.

This clonotype was counted between two and nine times. V is TRBV4-1 and J is TRBJ2-5; 11 bases align to TRBD1. The CDR3 loop spans 16 amino acids. The V and J ends lost 1 base and 4 bases, in that order; junction bases with no gene match: 5. The germline CDR1 and CDR2 sequences are MGHRA and YSYEKL. CDR3 sequence reads: CASSQGQDRGRETQYF. Written as DNA, the CDR3 is TGCGCCAGCAGCCAAGGACAGGACAGGGGGCGAGAGACCCAGTACTTC.

This clonotype showed up just once. The chain links TRBV5-1 to TRBJ2-1; TRBD2 matches 11 bases. CDR3 length: 15 residues. V was clipped by 6 bases and J by 6 bases; unmatched bases: 8. Germline CDR1 and CDR2: SGHRS and YFSETQ. In DNA form, the CDR3 reads TGCGCCAGCACCATGGATAGCGGGAGGGCCAATGAGCAGTTCTTC. Its protein product is CASTMDSGRANEQFF.

The chain carries TRBV20-1 and TRBJ2-3; D perhaps matches TRBD2 (6 bases). The CDR3 consists of 15 residues. V shed 7 bases and J shed 0 bases, with 17 bases lying between them. Germline CDR1 reads DFQATT; CDR2 reads SNEGSKA (reference sequence). DNA for the CDR3: TGCAGTGGACCTGACCTTAGCGGTAGCACAGATACGCAGTATTTT. Translating it yields CSGPDLSGSTDTQYF.

The chain carries TRBV5-1 and TRBJ2-1, with 8 bases identical to TRBD2. CDR3 length: 13 residues. V lost 3 bases, J lost 9 bases, and 5 bases stayed unmatched. Germline lookup yields CDR1 SGHRS and CDR2 YFSETQ. Here the CDR3 DNA reads TGCGCCAGCAGCTCGGGACTAGTGGTTGAGCAGTTCTTC. Amino acid sequence: CASSSGLVVEQFF.

The table lists this clonotype with a few counts. The rearrangement uses TRBV20-1 and TRBJ2-5; TRBD2 matches at 8 bases. CDR3 length equals 14 residues. Losses at the gene ends were 1 base for V and 3 bases for J; bases not matched to a gene: 4. Germline V gene sequence: CDR1 DFQATT, CDR2 SNEGSKA (reference sequence). The CDR3 nucleotides are TGCAGTGCTAGAGTTGCGGGGGGTAAAGAGACCCAGTACTTC. Translation gives CSARVAGGKETQYF.

This clonotype was seen a handful of times. The chain is built from TRBV7-2 and TRBJ2-3, with D perhaps TRBD2 (5 bases). Germline CDR1 and CDR2: SGHTA and FQGNSA. This CDR3 comprises 15 residues. Trimming shortened V by 4 bases and J by 0 bases, and 11 bases separated the two germline ends. The CDR3 spells CASSSPGGSTDTQYF. In DNA form, the CDR3 reads TGTGCCAGCAGCTCCCCGGGCGGGAGCACAGATACGCAGTATTTT.

This sequence joins TRBV10-3 and TRBJ2-5, with a tentative D call TRBD1 (6 bases). Trimming removed 10 bases from V and 7 bases from J, with 13 bases in between. The CDR3 consists of 11 residues. Looked up from germline, CDR1 is ENHRY and CDR2 is SYGVKD. The CDR3 sequence is CATKGDVTQYF. CDR3 in DNA: TGTGCCACCAAGGGGGATGTGACCCAGTACTTC.

Written as DNA, the CDR3 is TGTGCCAGCAGCCAAGTTTCTCAGTCCTACGAGCAGTACTTC. Its protein is CASSQVSQSYEQYF. V is TRBV3-1 and J is TRBJ2-7; D not resolved. This CDR3 spans 14 amino acids. The V end was cut by 1 base, the J end by 1 base, with 8 bases between. Germline V gene lookup returns CDR1 LGHDT and CDR2 YNNKEL (reference sequence).

This clonotype has a count of ten or more. The rearrangement joins TRBV7-2 to TRBJ2-3, with D possibly matching TRBD1 (5 bases). CDR3 size: 15 residues. Germline CDR1 is SGHTA and CDR2 is FQGNSA. V lost 1 base to trimming and J lost 2 bases, with 10 bases between them. The CDR3 coding sequence is TGTGCCAGCAGCTTAGATGGGGCCCTCACAGATACGCAGTATTTT. Translating it yields CASSLDGALTDTQYF.

The V and J genes are TRBV29-1 and TRBJ2-7, with a possible D match to TRBD1 (5 bases). The CDR3 totals 12 residues. The V gene lost 4 bases and the J gene lost 5 bases, with 12 bases spanning the gap. In germline, CDR1 is SQVTM, CDR2 ANQGSEA. CDR3 residues: CSVVGRVHEQYF. The CDR3 nucleotides are TGCAGCGTTGTCGGCAGGGTGCACGAGCAGTACTTC.